The T cell receptor (beta chain) described here comes from a study of cytomegalovirus exposure and HLA in healthy donors. PCR primers comprised 60 Vbeta and 13 Jbeta primers. TCRdb keeps only in-frame clones here, not all; method: immunoSEQ multiplex PCR. Here the sample spans hundreds of thousands of clones, about 72% being singletons. V shed 5 bases and J 4 bases; nucleotides not matched to a gene: 4. The CDR3 extends over 14 amino acids. Germline values: CDR1 LNHNV, CDR2 YYDKDF (reference sequence). Sequenced sample: PBMCs. The sequence derives from a male donor in good health and CMV-seronegative. J is TRBJ2-2 and V is TRBV15; the match to TRBD2 covers 7 bases. The CDR3 loop reads CATSSQRGTGELFF. CDR3 sequence (DNA): TGTGCCACCAGCTCCCAGCGGGGCACCGGGGAGCTGTTTTTT.